This TCR beta chain was observed in a study of cytomegalovirus exposure and HLA in healthy donors. PCR was performed using 60 Vbeta and 13 Jbeta primers. The table came from immunoSEQ multiplex PCR; TCRdb's copy has only in-frame clones and leaves some out. The table shows about 160,000 clones, with 65% to 85% occurring only once. Material: PBMCs. The clonotype was recovered from a man aged 55-75 years in good health and CMV-seronegative.

The CDR3 DNA reads TGTGCCAGCGTATCCGGGACTAGCGGGGGGAAGACCCAGTACTTC. It is translated as CASVSGTSGGKTQYF. The V and J genes are TRBV6-1 and TRBJ2-5; TRBD2 matches 15 bases. Germline values: CDR1 MNHNS, CDR2 SASEGT. This CDR3 has 15 residues. J lost 6 bases, V lost 8 bases, and 7 bases had no gene match.